This is a list of T cell receptor beta chains from one sample in a study of patients and donors after allogeneic stem cell transplantation. A single record per CDR3 protein comes from TCRdb applying MiXCR to the RT-PCR reads. The sample has 920,000 or so distinct CDR3 sequences, about 20% seen once. Sequencing used blood, either unsorted or a sorted T cell fraction (not recorded which). The receptors derive from a human donor who was either an allogeneic HSCT recipient or a stem cell or donor lymphocyte infusion donor (not recorded which). It is not recorded whose cells these are; they may come from a transplant donor. The CDR3 runs from the conserved cysteine through the conserved F or W. The D gene is left open where the match is weak. Clone size appears in some rows only: once, few, many, or a class for an expanded clone.

>NA|few|TRBJ2-1|TRBV11-3
TGTGCCAGCAGCTTCGGTTTCAGGGAGGAGCAGTTCTTC
CASSFGFREEQFF
>NA|few|TRBJ2-5|TRBV9
TGTGCCAGCAGCGCCAACAATCAGACTAGTGAGATAGGGACCCAGTACTTC
CASSANNQTSEIGTQYF
>NA|few|TRBJ2-4|TRBV5-1
TGCGCCAGCAGCTTGGACCCAGCCAAAAACATTCAGTACTTC
CASSLDPAKNIQYF
>NA|NA|TRBJ2-5|TRBV29-1
TGCAGCGTTGCCCAGGACTTTAAAGAGACCCAGTACTTC
CSVAQDFKETQYF
>NA|few|TRBJ1-2|TRBV9
TGTGCCAGCAGCGCGAGAAGGGATAACAGCTATGGCTACACCTTC
CASSARRDNSYGYTF
>TRBD1|few|TRBJ2-7|TRBV30
TGTGCCTGGAGTACAGGGGGGACCTACGAGCAGTACTTC
CAWSTGGTYEQYF
>NA|many|TRBJ2-7|TRBV12-3/TRBV12-4
TGTGCCAGCAGTTTACGGTCCTCCTACGAGCAGTACTTC
CASSLRSSYEQYF
>NA|few|TRBJ1-5|TRBV30
TGTGCCTGGAGTGTACAATCGGGGTCGAGCAATCAGCCCCAGCATTTT
CAWSVQSGSSNQPQHF
>TRBD2|few|TRBJ2-1|TRBV12-3/TRBV12-4
TGTGCCAGCAGTTTCCACCCTAGCGGGAGCTCCTACAATGAGCAGTTCTTC
CASSFHPSGSSYNEQFF
>NA|once|TRBJ2-5|TRBV5-1
TGCGCCAGCTTTGGGGCCGGCAGAGCGGGAGAGACCCAGTACTTC
CASFGAGRAGETQYF
>TRBD1|NA|TRBJ1-1|TRBV20-1
TGCAGTGCGGGAGCGAACAGGGGGGGCACTGAAGCTTTCTTT
CSAGANRGGTEAFF
>NA|NA|TRBJ1-5|TRBV5-5
TGTGCCAGCAGCTTGGTATCTCGACAGCCCCAGCATTTT
CASSLVSRQPQHF
>NA|few|TRBJ1-6|TRBV4-3
TGCGCCAGCAGCCAAGATTCGACCAGGCCGACTAATTCACCCCTCCACTTT
CASSQDSTRPTNSPLHF
>TRBD2|many|TRBJ2-7|TRBV10-3
TGTGCCATCAAGGGACTAGCGGGTGACGAGCAGTACTTC
CAIKGLAGDEQYF
>NA|few|TRBJ1-6|TRBV10-3
TGTGCCTCCGGGGGCCTGAATTCACCCCTCCACTTT
CASGGLNSPLHF
>TRBD2|few|TRBJ2-2|TRBV4-3
TGCGCCAGCAGCCAAGCTAGCGGGACTGCCGGGGAGCTGTTTTTT
CASSQASGTAGELFF
>NA|few|TRBJ1-6|TRBV20-1
TGCAGTGCTAGAGATCGGGCAGGGGCTAATTCACCCCTCCACTTT
CSARDRAGANSPLHF
>NA|NA|TRBJ1-4|TRBV6-1
TGTGCCAGCAGTGTCCGGGACACTTCAACTAATGAAAAACTGTTTTTT
CASSVRDTSTNEKLFF
>NA|few|TRBJ1-1|TRBV28
TGTGCCAGCAGTGCCGAAAGGGTTTGGGATAAGAGGACCACTGAAGCTTTCTTT
CASSAERVWDKRTTEAFF
>NA|few|TRBJ2-1|TRBV5-1
TGCGCCAGCAGCCCAGCACAGTCAGGCAATGAGCAGTTCTTC
CASSPAQSGNEQFF
>NA|few|TRBJ2-3|TRBV6-2/TRBV6-3
TGTGCCAGCAGTTACTTCGGGGGCCTTAGCACAGATACGCAGTATTTT
CASSYFGGLSTDTQYF
>NA|NA|TRBJ2-5|TRBV5-1
TGCGCCAGCATTTATTTGGAGACCCAGTACTTC
CASIYLETQYF
>TRBD1|NA|TRBJ1-2|TRBV5-1
TGCGCCAGCAGCTTGTCCGGGACAGATAACTATGGCTACACCTTC
CASSLSGTDNYGYTF
>NA|NA|TRBJ2-7|TRBV6-1
TGTGCCAGCAGCCCCGGGTCGTTGGAGGGGAACGAGCAGTACTTC
CASSPGSLEGNEQYF
>NA|few|TRBJ2-2|TRBV5-1
TGCGCCAGCAGCTGGGGACACTTCTCCGGCACCGGGGAGCTGTTTTTT
CASSWGHFSGTGELFF
>TRBD1|many|TRBJ1-6|TRBV12-3/TRBV12-4
TGTGCCAGCAGTCCCCGGGACAGGGGTAATTCACCCCTCCACTTT
CASSPRDRGNSPLHF
>NA|few|TRBJ2-4|TRBV4-1
TGCGCCTGCAGCCAACCTACCGAGGGACTAGCCAAAAACATTCAGTACTTC
CACSQPTEGLAKNIQYF
>NA|few|TRBJ1-2|TRBV20-1
TGCAGTGGAACCTCGTACCGACTGGGACTTTATGGCTACACCTTC
CSGTSYRLGLYGYTF
>TRBD2|NA|TRBJ2-1|TRBV12-3/TRBV12-4
TGTGCCAGCAGCGGTCTAGCGGGGGTAGGTAATGAGCAGTTCTTC
CASSGLAGVGNEQFF
>TRBD1|few|TRBJ1-6|TRBV6-1
TGTGCCAGCAGTCGAAGGGGACAGGGTAATTCACCCCTCCACTTT
CASSRRGQGNSPLHF
>TRBD2|NA|TRBJ2-7|TRBV7-3
TGTGCCAGCAGCACCGGGACTAGACCCTACGAGCAGTACTTC
CASSTGTRPYEQYF
>NA|few|TRBJ1-1|TRBV29-1
TGCAGCGTTCTAGGTTGGGGGCGGTTAGGGGCTTTCTTT
CSVLGWGRLGAFF
>TRBD2|few|TRBJ2-7|TRBV4-1
TGCGCCAGCAGCCAAGTGCAGCGGGGGTACGAGCAGTACTTC
CASSQVQRGYEQYF
>NA|NA|TRBJ2-2|TRBV6-2/TRBV6-3
TGTGCCAGCAGCCCCGCCCGGACAGCCACGAACACCGGGGAGCTGTTTTTT
CASSPARTATNTGELFF
>TRBD2|few|TRBJ2-7|TRBV20-1
TGCAGTGCTAGACCGACTAGCGGGGCCCTCTACGAGCAGTACTTC
CSARPTSGALYEQYF
>TRBD1|NA|TRBJ1-1|TRBV7-9
TGTGCCAGCAGCTCCCGGACAGGGGAGACCACTGAAGCTTTCTTT
CASSSRTGETTEAFF
>TRBD2|NA|TRBJ2-3|TRBV7-6
TGTGCCAGCAGTAGCGGCGGGGGGGTGGGCACAGATACGCAGTATTTT
CASSSGGGVGTDTQYF
>NA|NA|TRBJ1-3|TRBV3-1
TGTGCCAGCAGCCAAGACAAAGTCTGGGGCAACACCATATATTTT
CASSQDKVWGNTIYF
>TRBD2|NA|TRBJ2-1|TRBV11-1
TGTGCCAGCAGCTTAGAGAGGACTAGCGGGCGACACAATGAGCAGTTCTTC
CASSLERTSGRHNEQFF
>NA|few|TRBJ2-7|TRBV4-1
TGCGCCAGTTCCGGACAGCCGTTATACGAGCAGTACTTC
CASSGQPLYEQYF
>NA|once|TRBJ1-2|TRBV30
TGTGCCTGGAGTGTACGTGCGGGTTCTGGCTATGGCTACACCTTC
CAWSVRAGSGYGYTF
>TRBD1|NA|TRBJ2-1|TRBV7-3
TGTGCCAGCAGCTTAGGCTTCACAGGGGGTCGGGATGAGCAGTTCTTC
CASSLGFTGGRDEQFF